Listed below are T cell receptor beta chains from one sample, sequenced in a study of T-cell memory formation after mild COVID-19. TCRdb recomputed calls from the 5' RACE reads with MiXCR, one row per CDR3 protein. Among roughly 240,000 distinct CDR3 sequences, 15% to 20% were seen once, and the ten largest hold about a fifth. The specimen was PBMCs or a T cell subset sorted from them (not recorded which). These receptors were obtained from a man aged 18 to 29 who had mild COVID-19 (a few samples of this study predate the infection). Cell type and time point are not known. Each CDR3 is given with its conserved first and last residue. Each record gives: CDR3 protein, CDR3 DNA, J gene, D gene, clone size, V gene. A D gene is named only where the DNA matches it firmly. Not every row has a clone size; where given, it reads once, few, many or a size class.

CASSQAEGAHYEQYF | TGCGCCAGCAGCCAAGCTGAGGGGGCCCATTACGAGCAGTACTTC | TRBJ2-7 | TRBD1 | NA | TRBV4-1
CSARDADSGNTIYF | TGCAGTGCTAGAGATGCGGACTCTGGAAACACCATATATTTT | TRBJ1-3 | NA | few | TRBV20-1
CASSGSPQGTEAFF | TGTGCCAGCAGTGGATCCCCACAGGGAACTGAAGCTTTCTTT | TRBJ1-1 | NA | NA | TRBV28
CAYSTLPTTNEKLFF | TGTGCCTATTCGACCTTACCAACAACTAATGAAAAACTGTTTTTT | TRBJ1-4 | NA | NA | TRBV21-1
CASSWGLSTNEKLFF | TGTGCCAGCAGCTGGGGACTTTCAACTAATGAAAAACTGTTTTTT | TRBJ1-4 | NA | NA | TRBV5-6
CASSLGGGRGKLFF | TGTGCCAGCAGTTTGGGAGGCGGAAGGGGAAAACTGTTTTTT | TRBJ1-4 | NA | NA | TRBV12-3/TRBV12-4
CASSLALQGTNTGELFF | TGTGCCAGCAGCTTAGCCTTGCAGGGAACGAACACCGGGGAGCTGTTTTTT | TRBJ2-2 | NA | NA | TRBV7-9
CSASGGGQPQHF | TGCAGTGCTTCAGGGGGCGGACAGCCCCAGCATTTT | TRBJ1-5 | TRBD1 | NA | TRBV20-1
CSVPTSKNIQYF | TGCAGTGTTCCGACTAGCAAAAACATTCAGTACTTC | TRBJ2-4 | NA | NA | TRBV20-1
CASSVEETQYF | TGCGCCAGCAGCGTAGAAGAGACCCAGTACTTC | TRBJ2-5 | NA | few | TRBV5-1
CASSDGQGAKLHGYTF | TGTGCCAGCAGCGATGGACAGGGGGCAAAACTGCATGGCTACACCTTC | TRBJ1-2 | TRBD1 | few | TRBV9
CASSLSGQGIDGYTF | TGTGCCAGCAGTTTAAGTGGGCAGGGGATCGATGGCTACACCTTC | TRBJ1-2 | NA | NA | TRBV12-3/TRBV12-4
CASSLGPGIQPQHF | TGTGCCAGCAGCTTAGGGCCGGGAATTCAGCCCCAGCATTTT | TRBJ1-5 | NA | few | TRBV7-6
CASRLQGRGTEAFF | TGCGCCAGCAGGTTACAGGGGCGTGGTACTGAAGCTTTCTTT | TRBJ1-1 | TRBD1 | few | TRBV5-1
CASSPQTGFNEQFF | TGTGCCAGCAGCCCCCAGACAGGCTTTAATGAGCAGTTCTTC | TRBJ2-1 | NA | NA | TRBV7-3
CASGFGLAGYNEQFF | TGTGCTAGTGGTTTTGGGCTAGCGGGGTATAATGAGCAGTTCTTC | TRBJ2-1 | TRBD2 | many | TRBV12-5
CASSQGQGNSYEQYF | TGCGCCAGCAGCCAAGGACAGGGGAACTCCTACGAGCAGTACTTC | TRBJ2-7 | TRBD1 | NA | TRBV4-1
CASSPRWTGGGETQYF | TGTGCCAGCAGCCCCAGGTGGACAGGGGGCGGAGAGACCCAGTACTTC | TRBJ2-5 | TRBD1 | few | TRBV7-2
CAISDPRVDTQYF | TGTGCCATCAGTGACCCTCGTGTAGATACGCAGTATTTT | TRBJ2-3 | NA | NA | TRBV10-3
CASRSTGSGANVLTF | TGTGCCAGCAGGTCAACAGGCTCTGGGGCCAACGTCCTGACTTTC | TRBJ2-6 | NA | NA | TRBV28
CASSHSNRDRGNTIYF | TGCGCCAGCAGCCATTCCAACCGGGACAGGGGAAACACCATATATTTT | TRBJ1-3 | TRBD1 | few | TRBV4-1
CASFRVRGGGGYTF | TGTGCCAGCTTCCGTGTGAGAGGGGGAGGGGGCTACACCTTC | TRBJ1-2 | NA | NA | TRBV7-2
CAISELKGTEAFF | TGTGCCATCAGTGAGCTTAAGGGCACTGAAGCTTTCTTT | TRBJ1-1 | NA | few | TRBV10-3
CASSEGVGETQYF | TGTGCCAGCAGCGAGGGTGTGGGGGAGACCCAGTACTTC | TRBJ2-5 | NA | few | TRBV21-1
CASSQDRPRDTQYF | TGTGCCAGCAGCCAAGATAGGCCACGGGATACGCAGTATTTT | TRBJ2-3 | NA | few | TRBV4-2
CASSYSSNEQFF | TGTGCCAGCAGTTACTCGAGCAATGAGCAGTTCTTC | TRBJ2-1 | NA | NA | TRBV6-2/TRBV6-3
CASSPGGANTGELFF | TGTGCCAGCAGCCCCGGGGGGGCTAACACCGGGGAGCTGTTTTTT | TRBJ2-2 | TRBD2 | few | TRBV5-4
CSAPLAGGTDTQYF | TGCAGTGCCCCATTAGCGGGGGGCACAGATACGCAGTATTTT | TRBJ2-3 | TRBD2 | NA | TRBV20-1
CASSSPTSGGPYNEQFF | TGTGCCAGCAGTTCGCCGACTAGCGGGGGGCCTTACAATGAGCAGTTCTTC | TRBJ2-1 | TRBD2 | few | TRBV12-3/TRBV12-4
CASSPGTGGSGLQYF | TGTGCCAGCAGTCCCGGGACAGGGGGCTCGGGGCTGCAGTATTTT | TRBJ2-3 | TRBD1 | few | TRBV27
CSARDQKGLYF | TGCAGTGCTAGAGATCAGAAGGGGCTGTACTTC | TRBJ2-5 | NA | NA | TRBV20-1
CAISESTGNYGYTF | TGTGCCATCAGTGAGTCGACAGGGAACTATGGCTACACCTTC | TRBJ1-2 | TRBD1 | few | TRBV10-3
CASSSVYNEQFF | TGTGCCAGCAGCTCAGTCTACAATGAGCAGTTCTTC | TRBJ2-1 | NA | few | TRBV7-9
CSANHPQSYNEQFF | TGCAGTGCTAACCACCCTCAGTCCTACAATGAGCAGTTCTTC | TRBJ2-1 | NA | NA | TRBV20-1
CASSQVSRGMGSTEAFF | TGCGCCAGCAGCCAAGTTTCCCGAGGTATGGGCTCCACTGAAGCTTTCTTT | TRBJ1-1 | NA | few | TRBV4-1
CASSRDIGELFF | TGTGCCAGCAGTAGGGACATCGGGGAGCTGTTTTTT | TRBJ2-2 | NA | NA | TRBV6-1
CASSYSGRDGSPLHF | TGTGCCAGCAGTTACTCCGGTCGGGACGGTTCACCCCTCCACTTT | TRBJ1-6 | NA | few | TRBV6-5
CASSLVVGTFTYNEQFF | TGTGCCAGCAGCTTAGTCGTCGGGACTTTTACCTACAATGAGCAGTTCTTC | TRBJ2-1 | NA | many | TRBV7-6
CSVEGVMNTEAFF | TGCAGCGTTGAGGGGGTAATGAACACTGAAGCTTTCTTT | TRBJ1-1 | NA | NA | TRBV29-1
CASSQDRWGVDTQYF | TGTGCCAGCAGCCAAGATCGGTGGGGGGTAGATACGCAGTATTTT | TRBJ2-3 | NA | few | TRBV4-2
CASGTSSRGEQYF | TGTGCCAGCGGGACTTCTAGTAGGGGCGAGCAGTACTTC | TRBJ2-7 | NA | NA | TRBV27
CAISGRAYEQYF | TGTGCCATCAGTGGCCGAGCATACGAGCAGTACTTC | TRBJ2-7 | NA | NA | TRBV10-3
CASSFNGQYTDTQYF | TGTGCCAGCAGTTTTAATGGACAGTACACAGATACGCAGTATTTT | TRBJ2-3 | NA | NA | TRBV7-8
CASSRTSGGSSYNEQFF | TGTGCCAGCAGCCGGACTAGCGGGGGGAGCTCCTACAATGAGCAGTTCTTC | TRBJ2-1 | TRBD2 | NA | TRBV6-6
CSARVEGTYEQYF | TGCAGTGCTAGAGTGGAGGGGACCTACGAGCAGTACTTC | TRBJ2-7 | NA | NA | TRBV20-1
CASSRRGTPTNEKLFF | TGTGCCAGCAGCAGACGGGGCACGCCAACTAATGAAAAACTGTTTTTT | TRBJ1-4 | NA | NA | TRBV9
CASSYSGTNYGYTF | TGTGCCAGCAGTTATAGCGGCACTAACTATGGCTACACCTTC | TRBJ1-2 | NA | NA | TRBV6-5
CASSLEGDYEQYF | TGTGCCAGCAGCTTAGAGGGGGACTACGAGCAGTACTTC | TRBJ2-7 | NA | NA | TRBV7-3
CASSSHGGTYNEQFF | TGCGCCAGCAGCTCCCACGGGGGGACCTACAATGAGCAGTTCTTC | TRBJ2-1 | TRBD2 | NA | TRBV5-1
CASSLLGPGRTDTQYF | TGTGCCAGCAGCTTGTTAGGACCCGGGAGAACAGATACGCAGTATTTT | TRBJ2-3 | NA | NA | TRBV5-6
CASSPVTGAPNTEAFF | TGTGCCAGCAGCCCCGTCACAGGGGCCCCGAACACTGAAGCTTTCTTT | TRBJ1-1 | TRBD1 | few | TRBV7-9
CASSFDPGDGYTF | TGTGCCAGCAGCTTTGACCCGGGGGATGGCTACACCTTC | TRBJ1-2 | NA | NA | TRBV5-5
CASSPGGDPRIAPLHF | TGCGCCAGCAGCCCCGGAGGGGACCCCCGGATCGCACCCCTCCACTTT | TRBJ1-6 | NA | few | TRBV4-3
CASSQGTTETQYF | TGTGCCAGCAGCCAAGGGACCACGGAGACCCAGTACTTC | TRBJ2-5 | NA | many | TRBV7-2
CSASTGAISGNTIYF | TGCAGTGCTTCCACAGGGGCCATCTCTGGAAACACCATATATTTT | TRBJ1-3 | TRBD1 | few | TRBV20-1
CASSQERQSYGYTF | TGTGCCAGCAGCCAAGAACGACAGAGCTATGGCTACACCTTC | TRBJ1-2 | NA | few | TRBV3-1
CASSVGGGPYEQYF | TGTGCCAGCAGCGTAGGCGGGGGGCCCTATGAGCAGTACTTC | TRBJ2-7 | TRBD2 | many | TRBV9